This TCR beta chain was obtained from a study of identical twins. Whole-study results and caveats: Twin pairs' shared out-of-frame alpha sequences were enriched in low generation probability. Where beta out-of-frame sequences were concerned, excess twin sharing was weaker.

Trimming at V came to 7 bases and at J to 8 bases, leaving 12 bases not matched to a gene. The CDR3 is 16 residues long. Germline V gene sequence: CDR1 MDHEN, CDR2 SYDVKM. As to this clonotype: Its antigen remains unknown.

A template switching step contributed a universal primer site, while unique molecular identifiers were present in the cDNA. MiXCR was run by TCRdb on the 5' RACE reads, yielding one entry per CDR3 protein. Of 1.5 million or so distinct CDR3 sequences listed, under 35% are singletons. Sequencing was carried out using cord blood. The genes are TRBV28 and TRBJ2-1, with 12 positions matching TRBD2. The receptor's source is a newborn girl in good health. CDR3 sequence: CASTQDRTSGTHEQFF. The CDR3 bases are TGTGCCAGCACCCAAGACAGGACTAGCGGGACCCATGAGCAGTTCTTC.